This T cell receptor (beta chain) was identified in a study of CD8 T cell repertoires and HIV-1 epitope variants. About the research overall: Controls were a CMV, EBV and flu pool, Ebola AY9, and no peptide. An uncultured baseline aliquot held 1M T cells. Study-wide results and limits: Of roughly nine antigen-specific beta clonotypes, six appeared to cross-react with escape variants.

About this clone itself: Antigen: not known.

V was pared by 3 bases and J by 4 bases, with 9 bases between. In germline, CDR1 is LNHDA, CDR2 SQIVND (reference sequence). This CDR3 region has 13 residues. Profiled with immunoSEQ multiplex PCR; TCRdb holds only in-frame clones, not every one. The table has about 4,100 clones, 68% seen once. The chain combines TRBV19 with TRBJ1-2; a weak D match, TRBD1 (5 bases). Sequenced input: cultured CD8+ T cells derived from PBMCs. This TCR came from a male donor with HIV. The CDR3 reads CASSIGGFYGYTF. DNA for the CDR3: TGTGCCAGTAGTATCGGGGGGTTCTATGGCTACACCTTC.